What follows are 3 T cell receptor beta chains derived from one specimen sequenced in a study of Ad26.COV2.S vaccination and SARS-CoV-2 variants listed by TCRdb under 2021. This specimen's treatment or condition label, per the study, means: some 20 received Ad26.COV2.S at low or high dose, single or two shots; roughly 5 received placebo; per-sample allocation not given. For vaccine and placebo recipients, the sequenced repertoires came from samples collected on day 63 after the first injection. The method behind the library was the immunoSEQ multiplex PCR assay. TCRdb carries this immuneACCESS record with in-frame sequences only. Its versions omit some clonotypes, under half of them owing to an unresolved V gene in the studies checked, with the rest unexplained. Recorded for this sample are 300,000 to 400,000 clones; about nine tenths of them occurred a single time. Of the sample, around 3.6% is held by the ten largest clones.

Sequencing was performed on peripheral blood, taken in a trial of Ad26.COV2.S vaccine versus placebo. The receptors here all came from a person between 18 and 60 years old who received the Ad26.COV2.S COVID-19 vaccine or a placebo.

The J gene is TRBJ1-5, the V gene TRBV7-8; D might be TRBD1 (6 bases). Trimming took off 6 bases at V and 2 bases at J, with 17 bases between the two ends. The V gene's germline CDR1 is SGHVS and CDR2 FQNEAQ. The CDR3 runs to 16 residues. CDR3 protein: CASSKIGGGRNQPQHF. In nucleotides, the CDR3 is TGTGCCAGCAGTAAAATAGGGGGGGGACGCAATCAGCCCCAGCATTTT.

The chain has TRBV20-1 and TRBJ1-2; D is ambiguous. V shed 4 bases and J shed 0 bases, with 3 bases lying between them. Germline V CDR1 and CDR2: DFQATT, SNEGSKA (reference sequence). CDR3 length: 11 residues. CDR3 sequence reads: CSATPNYGYTF. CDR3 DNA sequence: TGCAGTGCTACCCCTAACTATGGCTACACCTTC.

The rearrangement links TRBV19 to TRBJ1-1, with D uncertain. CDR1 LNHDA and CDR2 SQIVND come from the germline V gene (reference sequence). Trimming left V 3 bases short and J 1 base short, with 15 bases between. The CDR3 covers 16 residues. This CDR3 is CASSIPARRRNTEAFF. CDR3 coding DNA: TGTGCCAGTAGTATCCCCGCTCGGAGGAGGAACACTGAAGCTTTCTTT.